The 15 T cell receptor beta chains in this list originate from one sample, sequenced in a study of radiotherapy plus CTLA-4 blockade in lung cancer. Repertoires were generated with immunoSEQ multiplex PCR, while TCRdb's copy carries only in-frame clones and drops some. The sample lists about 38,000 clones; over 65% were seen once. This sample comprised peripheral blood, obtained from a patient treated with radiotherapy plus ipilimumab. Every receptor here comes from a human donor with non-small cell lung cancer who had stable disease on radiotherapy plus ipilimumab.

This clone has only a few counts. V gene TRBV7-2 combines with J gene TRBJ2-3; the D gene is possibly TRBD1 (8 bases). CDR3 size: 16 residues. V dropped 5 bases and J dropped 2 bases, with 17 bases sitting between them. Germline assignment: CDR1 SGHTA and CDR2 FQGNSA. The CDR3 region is CASSRDRQRDTDTQYF. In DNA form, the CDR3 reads TGTGCCAGCAGCCGGGACAGGCAGCGGGACACAGATACGCAGTATTTT. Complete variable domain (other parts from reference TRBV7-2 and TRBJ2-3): GAGVSQSPSNKVTEKGKDVELRCDPISGHTALYWYRQSLGQGLEFLIYFQGNSAPDKSGLPSDRFSAERTGGSVSTLTIQRTQQEDSAVYLCASSRDRQRDTDTQYFGPGTRLTVL.

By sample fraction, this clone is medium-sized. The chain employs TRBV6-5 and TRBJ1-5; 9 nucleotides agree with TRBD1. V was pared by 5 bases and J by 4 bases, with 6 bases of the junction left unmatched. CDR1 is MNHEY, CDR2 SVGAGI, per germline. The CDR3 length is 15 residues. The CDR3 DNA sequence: TGTGCCAGCAGTACCGGGACAGGGTTTAATCAGCCCCAGCATTTT. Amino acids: CASSTGTGFNQPQHF.

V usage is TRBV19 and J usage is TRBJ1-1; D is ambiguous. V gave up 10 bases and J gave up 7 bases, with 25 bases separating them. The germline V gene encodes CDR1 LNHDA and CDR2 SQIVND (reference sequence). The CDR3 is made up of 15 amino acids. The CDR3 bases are TGTGCCACCACGCAGGACGGGGTAGATCTCTATGAAGCTTTCTTT. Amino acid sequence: CATTQDGVDLYEAFF.

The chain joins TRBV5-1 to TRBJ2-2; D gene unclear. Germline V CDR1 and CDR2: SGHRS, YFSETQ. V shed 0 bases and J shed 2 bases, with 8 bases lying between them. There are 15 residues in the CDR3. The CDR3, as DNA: TGCGCCAGCAGCTTGGGACCACCTAACACCGGGGAGCTGTTTTTT. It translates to CASSLGPPNTGELFF.

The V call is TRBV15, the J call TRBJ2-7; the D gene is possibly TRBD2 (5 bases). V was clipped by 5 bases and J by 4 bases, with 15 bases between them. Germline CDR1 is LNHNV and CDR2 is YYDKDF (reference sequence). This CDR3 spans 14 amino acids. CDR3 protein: CATSGGLIPYEQYF. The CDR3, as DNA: TGTGCCACCAGCGGTGGACTGATACCGTACGAGCAGTACTTC. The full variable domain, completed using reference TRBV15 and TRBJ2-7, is DAMVIQNPRYQVTQFGKPVTLSCSQTLNHNVMYWYQQKSSQAPKLLFHYYDKDFNNEADTPDNFQSRRPNTSFCFLDIRSPGLGDTAMYLCATSGGLIPYEQYFGPGTRLTVT.

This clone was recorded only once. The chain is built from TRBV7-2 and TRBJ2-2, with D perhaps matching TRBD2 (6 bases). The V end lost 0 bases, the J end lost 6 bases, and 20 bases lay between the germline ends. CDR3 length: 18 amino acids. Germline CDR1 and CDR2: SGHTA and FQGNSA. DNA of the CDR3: TGTGCCAGCAGCTTAGCCCCTCCGGTCGGGGGTAAGGCCGGGGAGCTGTTTTTT. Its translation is CASSLAPPVGGKAGELFF.

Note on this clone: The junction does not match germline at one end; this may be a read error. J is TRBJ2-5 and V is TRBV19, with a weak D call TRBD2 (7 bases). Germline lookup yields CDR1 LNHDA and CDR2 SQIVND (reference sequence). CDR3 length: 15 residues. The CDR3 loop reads CASSLRGGGGETQYF. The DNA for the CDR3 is TGTGCCAGTAGCCTCAGGGGCGGGGGCGGAGAGACTCAGTACTTC.

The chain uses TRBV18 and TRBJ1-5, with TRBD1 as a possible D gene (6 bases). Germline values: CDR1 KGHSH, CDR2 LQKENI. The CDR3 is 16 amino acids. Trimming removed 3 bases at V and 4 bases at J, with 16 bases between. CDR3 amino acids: CASSPSDRTVNQPQHF. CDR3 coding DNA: TGTGCCAGCTCACCTTCTGACAGGACCGTGAATCAGCCCCAGCATTTT.

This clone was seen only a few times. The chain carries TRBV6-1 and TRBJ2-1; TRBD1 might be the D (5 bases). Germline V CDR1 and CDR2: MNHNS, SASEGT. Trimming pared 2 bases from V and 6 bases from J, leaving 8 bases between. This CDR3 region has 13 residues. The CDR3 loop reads CASSERGSNEQFF. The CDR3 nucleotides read TGTGCCAGCAGTGAAAGGGGAAGCAATGAGCAGTTCTTC.

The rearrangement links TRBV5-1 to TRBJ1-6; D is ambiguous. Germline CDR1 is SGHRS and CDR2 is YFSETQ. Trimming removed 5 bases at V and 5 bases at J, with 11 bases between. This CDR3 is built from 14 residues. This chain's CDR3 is CASRYPGDNSPLHF. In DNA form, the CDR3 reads TGCGCCAGCAGATATCCCGGGGATAATTCACCCCTCCACTTT.

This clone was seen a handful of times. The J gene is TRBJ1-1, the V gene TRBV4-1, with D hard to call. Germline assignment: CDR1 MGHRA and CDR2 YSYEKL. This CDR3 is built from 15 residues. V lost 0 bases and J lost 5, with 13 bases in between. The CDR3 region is CASSQDRAGGTEAFF. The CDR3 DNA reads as TGCGCCAGCAGCCAAGATCGAGCCGGTGGGACTGAAGCTTTCTTT.

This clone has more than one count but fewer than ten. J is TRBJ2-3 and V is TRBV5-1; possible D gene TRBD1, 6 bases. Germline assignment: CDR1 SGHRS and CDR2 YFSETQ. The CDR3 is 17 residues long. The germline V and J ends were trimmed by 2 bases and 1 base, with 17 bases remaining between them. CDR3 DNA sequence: TGCGCCAGCAGCTTAATGGGGGCGAACCACGGCACAGATACGCAGTATTTT. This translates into CASSLMGANHGTDTQYF.

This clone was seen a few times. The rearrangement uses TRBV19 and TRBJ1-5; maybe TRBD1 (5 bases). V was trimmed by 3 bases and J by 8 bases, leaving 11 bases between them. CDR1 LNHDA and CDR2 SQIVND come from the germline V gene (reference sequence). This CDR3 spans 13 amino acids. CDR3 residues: CASSIGGREPQHF. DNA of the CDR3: TGTGCCAGTAGTATCGGGGGGAGGGAGCCCCAGCATTTT. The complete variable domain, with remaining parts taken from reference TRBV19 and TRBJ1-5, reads DGGITQSPKYLFRKEGQNVTLSCEQNLNHDAMYWYRQDPGQGLRLIYYSQIVNDFQKGDIAEGYSVSREKKESFPLTVTSAQKNPTAFYLCASSIGGREPQHFGDGTRLSIL.

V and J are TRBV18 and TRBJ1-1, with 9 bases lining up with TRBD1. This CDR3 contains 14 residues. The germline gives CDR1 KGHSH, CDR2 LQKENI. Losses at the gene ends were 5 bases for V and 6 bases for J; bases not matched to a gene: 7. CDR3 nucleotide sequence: TGTGCCAGCTCAAGCGACAGGGGGATGCCTGAAGCTTTCTTT. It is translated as CASSSDRGMPEAFF.

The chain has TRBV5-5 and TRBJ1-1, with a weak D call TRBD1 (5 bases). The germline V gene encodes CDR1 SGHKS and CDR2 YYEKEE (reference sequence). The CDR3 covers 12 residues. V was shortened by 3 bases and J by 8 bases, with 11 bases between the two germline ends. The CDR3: CASSWGDGEAFF. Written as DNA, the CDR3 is TGTGCCAGCAGCTGGGGGGACGGCGAAGCTTTCTTT.